The 4 T cell receptor beta chains listed next were all sequenced from one sample in a study of cytomegalovirus exposure and HLA in healthy donors. Profiled with immunoSEQ multiplex PCR; TCRdb holds only in-frame clones, not every one. The table includes under 400,000 clones, approximately 85% detected once. Sequencing was done on a sample of PBMCs. The receptor set was obtained from a man aged 25 to 40 in good health and CMV-seronegative.

V and J are TRBV11-2 and TRBJ2-2; TRBD2 matches 10 bases. There are 15 residues in the CDR3. Germline V gene data show CDR1 as SGHAT and CDR2 as FQNNGV. The junction had 1 base not matched to a gene; V was cut back by 5 bases and J by 1 base. The CDR3, as DNA: TGTGCCAGCAGCATAGCGGGGGGGAACACCGGGGAGCTGTTTTTT. Protein sequence: CASSIAGGNTGELFF.

The sample holds one count of this clone. V is TRBV7-2 and J is TRBJ2-1; TRBD2 matches 9 bases. The CDR3 runs to 15 residues. Germline loops: CDR1 SGHTA, CDR2 FQGNSA. The V gene end was trimmed by 5 bases and the J gene end by 6 bases; junction bases not matched to a gene: 8. CDR3 in DNA: TGTGCCAGCAGCCCTCGGACTAGCGCGACCAATGAGCAGTTCTTC. Its protein product is CASSPRTSATNEQFF.

The chain employs TRBV11-2 and TRBJ2-7; 9 positions match TRBD1. The CDR3 has 19 residues. Looked up from germline, CDR1 is SGHAT and CDR2 is FQNNGV. The V segment lost 5 bases and the J segment 6 bases; nucleotides outside the gene matches: 23. CDR3 nucleotides: TGTGCCAGCAGCCAAGTAGGGCGCCTCCGGGACAGGGTGTCCGGCGAGCAGTACTTC. Its translation: CASSQVGRLRDRVSGEQYF. Full variable domain (outside the CDR3, taken from reference TRBV11-2 and TRBJ2-7): EAGVAQSPRYKIIEKRQSVAFWCNPISGHATLYWYQQILGQGPKLLIQFQNNGVVDDSQLPKDRFSAERLKGVDSTLKIQPAKLEDSAVYLCASSQVGRLRDRVSGEQYFGPGTRLTVT.

This chain links TRBV27 with TRBJ1-5; no definite D call. The CDR3 has 11 residues. V dropped 6 bases and J dropped 3 bases, with 3 bases sitting between them. In germline, CDR1 is MNHEY, CDR2 SMNVEV (reference sequence). The CDR3 DNA sequence: TGTGCCAGCAGGTACAATCAGCCCCAGCATTTT. Its translation is CASRYNQPQHF.